The clone carrying this T cell receptor (beta chain) was counted between two and nine times. Its antigen remains unknown. Combining a sample-barcoded 5' primer with a J-beta primer mix, a second PCR ran for roughly 6 to 12 cycles. MiXCR was run by TCRdb on the 5' RACE reads, yielding one entry per CDR3 protein. The table shows about 1.1 million distinct CDR3 sequences, with under 40% occurring only once. This record belongs to a study of blood T cells in healthy people across ages. Regarding the study as a whole: Long-lived donors exceeded aged donors in naive CD4+ cells and diversity.

Extracted total RNA amounted to at least 5.5 micrograms for each sample. The material sequenced was blood. This sequence originates from a man between 18 and 29 years old in good health.

CDR3 amino acids: CASSLAGIWGYTF. CDR3 DNA: TGTGCCAGCAGTTTGGCGGGGATTTGGGGCTACACCTTC. The chain is built from TRBV28 and TRBJ1-2; no reliable D call. From germline, CDR1 is MDHEN and CDR2 SYDVKM. The CDR3 is made up of 13 amino acids. The V end was cut by 3 bases, the J end by 8 bases, with 13 bases between.